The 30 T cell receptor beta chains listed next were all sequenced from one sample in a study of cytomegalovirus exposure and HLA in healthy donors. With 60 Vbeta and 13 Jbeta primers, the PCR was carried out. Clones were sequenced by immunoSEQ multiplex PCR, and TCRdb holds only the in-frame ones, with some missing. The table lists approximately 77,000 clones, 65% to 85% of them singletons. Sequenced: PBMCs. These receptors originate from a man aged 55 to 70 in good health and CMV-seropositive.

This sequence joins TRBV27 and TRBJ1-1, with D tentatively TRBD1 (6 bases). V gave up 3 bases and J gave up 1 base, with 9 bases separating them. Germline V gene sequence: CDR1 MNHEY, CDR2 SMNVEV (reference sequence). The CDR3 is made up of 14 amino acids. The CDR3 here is CASSLGGRNTEAFF. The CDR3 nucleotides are TGTGCCAGCAGTTTGGGGGGGCGGAACACTGAAGCTTTCTTT.

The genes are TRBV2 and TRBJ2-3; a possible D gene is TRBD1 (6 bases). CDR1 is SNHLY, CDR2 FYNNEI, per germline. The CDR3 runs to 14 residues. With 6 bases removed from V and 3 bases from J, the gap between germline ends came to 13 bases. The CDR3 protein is CASRVTQGTDTQYF. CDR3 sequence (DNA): TGTGCCAGCAGGGTGACACAGGGTACAGATACGCAGTATTTT.

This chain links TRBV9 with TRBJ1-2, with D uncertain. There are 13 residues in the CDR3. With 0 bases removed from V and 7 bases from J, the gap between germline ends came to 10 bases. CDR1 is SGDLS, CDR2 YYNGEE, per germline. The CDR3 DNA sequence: TGTGCCAGCAGCGTAGCATCGCGGGTTGGCTACACCTTC. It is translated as CASSVASRVGYTF.

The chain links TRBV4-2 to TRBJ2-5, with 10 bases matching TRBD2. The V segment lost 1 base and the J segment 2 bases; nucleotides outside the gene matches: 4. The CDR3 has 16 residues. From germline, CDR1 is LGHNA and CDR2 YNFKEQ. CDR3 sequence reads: CASSQGTAGGQETQYF. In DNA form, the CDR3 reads TGTGCCAGCAGCCAAGGAACAGCGGGAGGGCAAGAGACCCAGTACTTC.

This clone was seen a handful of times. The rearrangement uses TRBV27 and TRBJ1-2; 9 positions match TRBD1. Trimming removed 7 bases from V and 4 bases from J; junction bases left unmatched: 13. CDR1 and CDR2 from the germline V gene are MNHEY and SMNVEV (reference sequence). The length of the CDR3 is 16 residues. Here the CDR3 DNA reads TGTGCCAGCAAAAAAAAACCGGGACAGGGATTCTATGGCTACACCTTC. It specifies CASKKKPGQGFYGYTF.

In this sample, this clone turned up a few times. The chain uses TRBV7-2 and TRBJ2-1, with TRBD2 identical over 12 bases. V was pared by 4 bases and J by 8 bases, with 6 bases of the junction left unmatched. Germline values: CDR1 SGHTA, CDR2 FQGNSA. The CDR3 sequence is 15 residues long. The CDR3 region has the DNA TGTGCCAGCAGCTCCCTAGCGGGAGGGCCGCATGAGCAGTTCTTC. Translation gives CASSSLAGGPHEQFF. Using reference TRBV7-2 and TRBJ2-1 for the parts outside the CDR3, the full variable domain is GAGVSQSPSNKVTEKGKDVELRCDPISGHTALYWYRQSLGQGLEFLIYFQGNSAPDKSGLPSDRFSAERTGGSVSTLTIQRTQQEDSAVYLCASSSLAGGPHEQFFGPGTRLTVL.

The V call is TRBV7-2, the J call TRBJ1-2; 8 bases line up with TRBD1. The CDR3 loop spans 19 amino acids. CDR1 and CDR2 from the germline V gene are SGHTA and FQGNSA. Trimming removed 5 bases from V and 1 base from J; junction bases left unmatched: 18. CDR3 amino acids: CASSRPTMDREGYNYGYTF. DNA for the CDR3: TGTGCCAGCAGCCGACCGACCATGGACAGGGAGGGTTATAACTATGGCTACACCTTC.

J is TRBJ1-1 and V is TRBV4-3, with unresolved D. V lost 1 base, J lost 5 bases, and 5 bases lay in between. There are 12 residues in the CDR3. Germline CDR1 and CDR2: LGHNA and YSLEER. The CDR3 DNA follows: TGCGCCAGCAGCCAAGGGGCGACTGAAGCTTTCTTT. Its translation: CASSQGATEAFF.

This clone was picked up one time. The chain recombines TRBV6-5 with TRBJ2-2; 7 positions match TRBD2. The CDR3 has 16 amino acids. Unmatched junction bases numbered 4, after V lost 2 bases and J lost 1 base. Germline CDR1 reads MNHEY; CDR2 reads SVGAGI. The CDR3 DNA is TGTGCCAGCAGTTACCTGGGGAGGGGGAACACCGGGGAGCTGTTTTTT. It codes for CASSYLGRGNTGELFF.

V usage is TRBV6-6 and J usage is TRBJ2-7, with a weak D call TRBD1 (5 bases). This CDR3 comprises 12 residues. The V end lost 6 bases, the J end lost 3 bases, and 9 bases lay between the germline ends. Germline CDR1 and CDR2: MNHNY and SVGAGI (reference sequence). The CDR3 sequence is CASSRVLYEQYF. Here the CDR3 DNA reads TGTGCCAGCAGCAGGGTCCTCTACGAGCAGTACTTC.

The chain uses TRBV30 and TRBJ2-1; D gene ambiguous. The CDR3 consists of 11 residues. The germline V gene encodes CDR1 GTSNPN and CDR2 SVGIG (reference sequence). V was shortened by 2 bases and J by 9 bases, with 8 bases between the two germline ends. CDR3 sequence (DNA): TGTGCCTGGAGTCCGAGAGGTGAGCAGTTCTTC. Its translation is CAWSPRGEQFF.

CDR3: CASRGTGVNQPQHF. Written as DNA, the CDR3 is TGTGCCAGCAGAGGGACAGGGGTAAATCAGCCCCAGCATTTT. The J gene is TRBJ1-5, the V gene TRBV27, with 10 positions matching TRBD1. From germline, CDR1 is MNHEY and CDR2 SMNVEV (reference sequence). The ends lost 6 bases at V and 4 bases at J; junction bases unmatched: 3. The CDR3 spans 14 residues.

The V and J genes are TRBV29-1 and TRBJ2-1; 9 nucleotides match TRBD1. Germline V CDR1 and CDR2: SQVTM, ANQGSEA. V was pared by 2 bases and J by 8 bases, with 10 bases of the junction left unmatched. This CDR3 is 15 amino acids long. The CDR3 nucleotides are TGCAGCGTTGAAAAGGGACAGGGAGCCCTAGATGAGCAGTTCTTC. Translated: CSVEKGQGALDEQFF.

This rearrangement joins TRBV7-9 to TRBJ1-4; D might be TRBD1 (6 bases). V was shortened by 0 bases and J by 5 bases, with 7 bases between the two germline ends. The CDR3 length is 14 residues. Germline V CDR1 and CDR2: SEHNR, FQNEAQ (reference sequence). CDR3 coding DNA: TGTGCCAGCAGCTTAGCCCAGGGGAATGAAAAACTGTTTTTT. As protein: CASSLAQGNEKLFF.

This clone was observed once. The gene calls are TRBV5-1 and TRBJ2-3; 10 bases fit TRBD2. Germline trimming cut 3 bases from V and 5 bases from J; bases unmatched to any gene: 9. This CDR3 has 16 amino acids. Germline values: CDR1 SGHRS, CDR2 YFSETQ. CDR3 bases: TGCGCCAGCAGCTCCCTAGCGGGAGCTCAGTTAGATACGCAGTATTTT. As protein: CASSSLAGAQLDTQYF.

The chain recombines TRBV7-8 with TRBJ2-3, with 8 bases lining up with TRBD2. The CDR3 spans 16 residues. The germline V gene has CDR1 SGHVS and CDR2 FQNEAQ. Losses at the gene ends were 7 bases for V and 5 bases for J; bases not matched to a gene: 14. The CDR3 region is CASIPGGVFVGDTQYF. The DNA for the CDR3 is TGTGCCAGCATCCCGGGAGGGGTATTTGTTGGAGATACGCAGTATTTT. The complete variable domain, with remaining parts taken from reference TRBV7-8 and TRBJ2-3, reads GAGVSQSPRYKVAKRGQDVALRCDPISGHVSLFWYQQALGQGPEFLTYFQNEAQLDKSGLPSDRFFAERPEGSVSTLKIQRTQQEDSAVYLCASIPGGVFVGDTQYFGPGTRLTVL.

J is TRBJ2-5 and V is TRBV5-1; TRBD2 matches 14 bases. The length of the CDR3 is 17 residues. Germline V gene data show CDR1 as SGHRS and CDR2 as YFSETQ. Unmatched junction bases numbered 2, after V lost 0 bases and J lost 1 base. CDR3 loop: CASSLGLAGGIQETQYF. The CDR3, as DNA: TGCGCCAGCAGCTTGGGACTAGCGGGGGGGATCCAAGAGACCCAGTACTTC.

In nucleotides, the CDR3 is TGCGCCAGCAGCTTGGCCGGGACAGGGAAAACTGAAGCTTTCTTT. It specifies CASSLAGTGKTEAFF. The genes are TRBV5-1 and TRBJ1-1; 9 bases fit TRBD1. CDR3 size: 15 residues. Germline V gene lookup returns CDR1 SGHRS and CDR2 YFSETQ. Trimming took 0 bases from V and 5 from J; bases not matched to a gene: 5.

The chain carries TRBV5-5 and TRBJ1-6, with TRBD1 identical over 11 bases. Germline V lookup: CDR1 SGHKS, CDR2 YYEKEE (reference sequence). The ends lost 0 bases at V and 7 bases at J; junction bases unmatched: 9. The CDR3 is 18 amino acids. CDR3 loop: CASSLEWIGTGGNSPLHF. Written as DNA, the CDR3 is TGTGCCAGCAGCTTGGAATGGATCGGGACAGGGGGAAATTCACCCCTCCACTTT.

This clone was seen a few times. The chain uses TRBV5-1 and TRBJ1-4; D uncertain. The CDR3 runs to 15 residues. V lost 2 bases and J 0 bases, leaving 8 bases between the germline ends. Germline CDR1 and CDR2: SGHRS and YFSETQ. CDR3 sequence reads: CASSLIGATNEKLFF. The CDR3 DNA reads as TGCGCCAGCAGCTTAATCGGGGCAACTAATGAAAAACTGTTTTTT.

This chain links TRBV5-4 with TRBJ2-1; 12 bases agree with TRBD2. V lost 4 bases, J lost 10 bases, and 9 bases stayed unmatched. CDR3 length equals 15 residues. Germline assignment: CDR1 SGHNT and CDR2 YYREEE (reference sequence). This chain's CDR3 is CASSPTSGGLSEQFF. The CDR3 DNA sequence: TGTGCCAGCAGCCCGACTAGCGGGGGTCTCAGCGAGCAGTTCTTC.

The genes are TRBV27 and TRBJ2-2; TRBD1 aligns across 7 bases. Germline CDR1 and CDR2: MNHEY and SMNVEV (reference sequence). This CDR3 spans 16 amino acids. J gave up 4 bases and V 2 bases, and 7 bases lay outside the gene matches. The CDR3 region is CASSLRTGDFTGELFF. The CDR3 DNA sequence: TGTGCCAGCAGTTTACGGACAGGAGACTTCACCGGGGAGCTGTTTTTT.

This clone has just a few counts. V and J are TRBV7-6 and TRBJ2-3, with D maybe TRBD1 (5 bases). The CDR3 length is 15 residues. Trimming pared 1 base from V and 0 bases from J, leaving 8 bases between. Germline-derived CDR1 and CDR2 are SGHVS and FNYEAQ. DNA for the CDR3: TGTGCCAGCAGCTTAGAGTCAGGGAGCACAGATACGCAGTATTTT. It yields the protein CASSLESGSTDTQYF. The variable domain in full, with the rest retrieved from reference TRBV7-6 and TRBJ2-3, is GAGVSQSPRYKVTKRGQDVALRCDPISGHVSLYWYRQALGQGPEFLTYFNYEAQQDKSGLPNDRFSAERPEGSISTLTIQRTEQRDSAMYRCASSLESGSTDTQYFGPGTRLTVL.

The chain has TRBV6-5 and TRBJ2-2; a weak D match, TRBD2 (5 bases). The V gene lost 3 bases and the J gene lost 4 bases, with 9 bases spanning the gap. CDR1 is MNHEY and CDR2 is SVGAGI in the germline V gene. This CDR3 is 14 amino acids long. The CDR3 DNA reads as TGTGCCAGCAGTTATCTAGCTGTCACCGGGGAGCTGTTTTTT. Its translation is CASSYLAVTGELFF.

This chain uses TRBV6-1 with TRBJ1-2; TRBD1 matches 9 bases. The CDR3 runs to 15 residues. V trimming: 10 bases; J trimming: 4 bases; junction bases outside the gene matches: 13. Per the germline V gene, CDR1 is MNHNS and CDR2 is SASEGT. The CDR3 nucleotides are TGTGCCATCCCCGCTCGGACAGGGGCATTCTATGGCTACACCTTC. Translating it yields CAIPARTGAFYGYTF.

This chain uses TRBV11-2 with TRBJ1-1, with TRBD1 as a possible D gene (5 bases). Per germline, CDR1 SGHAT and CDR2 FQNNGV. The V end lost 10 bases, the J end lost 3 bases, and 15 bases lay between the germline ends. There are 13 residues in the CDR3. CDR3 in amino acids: CATKLGGDTEAFF. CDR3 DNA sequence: TGTGCCACCAAACTGGGGGGGGACACTGAAGCTTTCTTT.

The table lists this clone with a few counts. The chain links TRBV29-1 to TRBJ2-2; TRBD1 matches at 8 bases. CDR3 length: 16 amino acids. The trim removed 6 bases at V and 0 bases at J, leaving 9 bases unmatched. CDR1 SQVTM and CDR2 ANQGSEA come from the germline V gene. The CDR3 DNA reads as TGCAGCGTCGCCGGGACAGGCCGCTCGAACACCGGGGAGCTGTTTTTT. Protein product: CSVAGTGRSNTGELFF.

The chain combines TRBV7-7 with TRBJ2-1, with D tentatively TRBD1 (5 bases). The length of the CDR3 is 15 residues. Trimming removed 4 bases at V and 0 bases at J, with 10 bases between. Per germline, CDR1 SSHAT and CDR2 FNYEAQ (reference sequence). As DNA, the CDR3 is TGTGCCAGCAGCTCCGGACAAAGCTCCTACAATGAGCAGTTCTTC. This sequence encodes CASSSGQSSYNEQFF.

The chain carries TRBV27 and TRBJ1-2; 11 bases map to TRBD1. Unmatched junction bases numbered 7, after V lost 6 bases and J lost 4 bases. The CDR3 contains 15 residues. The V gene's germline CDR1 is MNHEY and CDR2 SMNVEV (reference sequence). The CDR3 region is CASRVWDRGSYGYTF. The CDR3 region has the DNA TGTGCCAGCAGGGTTTGGGACAGGGGGAGCTATGGCTACACCTTC.

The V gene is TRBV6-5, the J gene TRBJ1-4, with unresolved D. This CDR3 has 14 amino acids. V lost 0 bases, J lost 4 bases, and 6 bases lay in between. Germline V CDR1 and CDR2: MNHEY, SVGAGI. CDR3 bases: TGTGCCAGCAGTTACTCGCGCGGTAATGAAAAACTGTTTTTT. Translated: CASSYSRGNEKLFF.